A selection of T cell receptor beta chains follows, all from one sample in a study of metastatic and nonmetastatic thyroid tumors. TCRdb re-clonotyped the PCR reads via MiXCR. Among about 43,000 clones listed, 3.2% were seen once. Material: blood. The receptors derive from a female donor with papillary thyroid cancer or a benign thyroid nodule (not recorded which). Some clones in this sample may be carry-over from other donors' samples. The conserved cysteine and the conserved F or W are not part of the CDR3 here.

cdr3_aa: ASSLAGGDYEQY
cdr3_length: 12
j_call: TRBJ2-7
v_call: TRBV12-3/TRBV12-4

cdr3_aa: ASSDGRREETQY
cdr3_length: 12
j_call: TRBJ2-5
v_call: TRBV2

cdr3_aa: ASRVGQGIYGYT
cdr3_length: 12
j_call: TRBJ1-2
v_call: TRBV6-1

cdr3_aa: SAPQRESSDTQY
cdr3_length: 12
j_call: TRBJ2-3
v_call: TRBV20-1

cdr3_aa: SARVSNEKLF
cdr3_length: 10
j_call: TRBJ1-4
v_call: TRBV20-1

cdr3_aa: ASSQVDAHNEQF
cdr3_length: 12
j_call: TRBJ2-1
v_call: TRBV4-2

cdr3_aa: ASSRPAASGRWNEQF
cdr3_length: 15
j_call: TRBJ2-1
v_call: TRBV2

cdr3_aa: TSSLSAQVRTDTQY
cdr3_length: 14
j_call: TRBJ2-3
v_call: TRBV27

cdr3_aa: AGSPGGQNEQY
cdr3_length: 11
j_call: TRBJ2-7
v_call: TRBV18

cdr3_aa: ASSLGLRNTEAF
cdr3_length: 12
j_call: TRBJ1-1
v_call: TRBV11-2

cdr3_aa: ASSYSDRGPREQY
cdr3_length: 13
j_call: TRBJ2-7
v_call: TRBV6-5

cdr3_aa: ASSAGTGSSNQPQH
cdr3_length: 14
j_call: TRBJ1-5
v_call: TRBV9

cdr3_aa: ASSYSTRGQDYGYT
cdr3_length: 14
j_call: TRBJ1-2
v_call: TRBV6-6

cdr3_aa: ASSYGASSSYEQY
cdr3_length: 13
j_call: TRBJ2-7
v_call: TRBV6-2/TRBV6-3

cdr3_aa: SARLAGGFDTGELF
cdr3_length: 14
j_call: TRBJ2-2
v_call: TRBV20-1

cdr3_aa: ASTAGGANYGYT
cdr3_length: 12
j_call: TRBJ1-2
v_call: TRBV2

cdr3_aa: ATSAAAYQPQH
cdr3_length: 11
j_call: TRBJ1-5
v_call: TRBV24-1

cdr3_aa: ASSFGTGDEQY
cdr3_length: 11
j_call: TRBJ2-7
v_call: TRBV7-6

cdr3_aa: ASSLGQGIGELF
cdr3_length: 12
j_call: TRBJ2-2
v_call: TRBV28

cdr3_aa: ASSLFGSPGDQPQH
cdr3_length: 14
j_call: TRBJ1-5
v_call: TRBV28

cdr3_aa: ASSPGGYHYGYT
cdr3_length: 12
j_call: TRBJ1-2
v_call: TRBV12-3/TRBV12-4

cdr3_aa: SARESDTEAF
cdr3_length: 10
j_call: TRBJ1-1
v_call: TRBV20-1

cdr3_aa: ASSLYGGRDTGELF
cdr3_length: 14
j_call: TRBJ2-2
v_call: TRBV28

cdr3_aa: ASVASGGLREQY
cdr3_length: 12
j_call: TRBJ2-7
v_call: TRBV28

cdr3_aa: ASSIRTGMNTEAF
cdr3_length: 13
j_call: TRBJ1-1
v_call: TRBV19

cdr3_aa: SARNRLQETQY
cdr3_length: 11
j_call: TRBJ2-5
v_call: TRBV20-1

cdr3_aa: ATSERLDTQY
cdr3_length: 10
j_call: TRBJ2-3
v_call: TRBV24-1

cdr3_aa: ASSLVGPNQPQH
cdr3_length: 12
j_call: TRBJ1-5
v_call: TRBV7-8

cdr3_aa: ASRKDGGGTGELF
cdr3_length: 13
j_call: TRBJ2-2
v_call: TRBV7-8

cdr3_aa: ASSYSGGSSSYEQY
cdr3_length: 14
j_call: TRBJ2-7
v_call: TRBV6-5

cdr3_aa: ASSIGGGTEAF
cdr3_length: 11
j_call: TRBJ1-1
v_call: TRBV19

cdr3_aa: AASLRRVGDQY
cdr3_length: 11
j_call: TRBJ2-5
v_call: TRBV30

cdr3_aa: ATGTGVRTGELF
cdr3_length: 12
j_call: TRBJ2-2
v_call: TRBV28

cdr3_aa: ARETSGFYTSYEQY
cdr3_length: 14
j_call: TRBJ2-7
v_call: TRBV28

cdr3_aa: ASQTSGNGDTQY
cdr3_length: 12
j_call: TRBJ2-3
v_call: TRBV27

cdr3_aa: ASRPRDRDNSPLH
cdr3_length: 13
j_call: TRBJ1-6
v_call: TRBV6-1

cdr3_aa: ASSSPWGTDTQY
cdr3_length: 12
j_call: TRBJ2-3
v_call: TRBV28